This T cell receptor (beta chain) is drawn from a study of patients and donors after allogeneic stem cell transplantation. TCRdb fed the RT-PCR reads into MiXCR, producing one record per CDR3 protein. The sample shows tens of thousands of distinct CDR3 sequences, about 37% of them seen only once. CDR3 length: 16 amino acids. Trimming stripped 6 bases from V and 5 bases from J, with 22 bases between. Looked up from germline, CDR1 is MNHNS and CDR2 is SASEGT. The TCR comes from a human donor who was either an allogeneic HSCT recipient or a stem cell or donor lymphocyte infusion donor (not recorded which). It is not recorded whose cells these are; they may come from a transplant donor. The V gene is TRBV6-1, the J gene TRBJ1-2; no firm D call. Material: blood, either unsorted or a sorted T cell fraction (not recorded which). CDR3 nucleotide sequence: TGTGCCAGCAGCCAGGCGGCACTTGGCGCCGAATATGGCTACACCTTC. This encodes CASSQAALGAEYGYTF.